This is a list of T cell receptor beta chains from one sample in a study of T cells in Graves' hyperthyroidism and ophthalmopathy. MiXCR, run by TCRdb on the multiplex PCR reads, gives a single entry per CDR3 protein. The data contain 500,000 or so distinct CDR3 sequences, over 15% of them singletons. Sequenced input: blood. The receptors were sampled from a young woman with Graves' ophthalmopathy. The CDR3 runs from the conserved cysteine through the conserved F or W. A D gene is named only where the DNA matches it firmly. Not all rows give a size; the values are once, few, many and, for expanded clones, a class.

>TRBJ2-7|TRBD2|TRBV20-1|-
TGCAGTGCTACCAGCGGGAGGCCCTACGAGCAGTACTTC
CSATSGRPYEQYF
>TRBJ1-1|-|TRBV30|many
TGTGCCTGGGCCTCGGGGCGCGACACTGAAGCTTTCTTT
CAWASGRDTEAFF
>TRBJ1-2|TRBD1|TRBV7-8|few
TGTGCCAGCAGCATTCAACCGGGACAGGGGTCCTATGGCTACACCTTC
CASSIQPGQGSYGYTF
>TRBJ1-3|-|TRBV7-9|-
TGTGCCAGCAGCGTACTTGGGGGTACGTCGGGAAACACCATATATTTT
CASSVLGGTSGNTIYF
>TRBJ1-1|-|TRBV13|once
TGCGCCAGCAGCCATCCCCTGGGGGGCACTGAAGCTTTCTTT
CASSHPLGGTEAFF
>TRBJ1-1|TRBD1|TRBV15|many
TGTGCCACCAGCAGAAGACAGGGCGGTTGGGAGATGAACACTGAAGCTTTCTTT
CATSRRQGGWEMNTEAFF
>TRBJ2-2|-|TRBV7-2|few
TGTGCCAGCAGCCCCCGGCCAGGAGCGCCCACCGGGGAGCTGTTTTTT
CASSPRPGAPTGELFF
>TRBJ2-3|TRBD2|TRBV20-1|many
TGCAGTGCCCGATTTGGGAGCGGGGGGTACCCAGATACGCAGTATTTT
CSARFGSGGYPDTQYF
>TRBJ1-5|TRBD1|TRBV5-1|many
TGCGCCAGCAGCACAGGGACAGGGGGCCGTTTGAGCAATCAGCCCCAGCATTTT
CASSTGTGGRLSNQPQHF
>TRBJ1-4|-|TRBV5-5|many
TGTGCCAGCAGCTTGGTTCTCCTTCCAACTAATGAAAAACTGTTTTTT
CASSLVLLPTNEKLFF
>TRBJ2-3|TRBD2|TRBV30|many
TGTGCCTGGAGTGTACCAGGAGCGGGAGACACAGATACGCAGTATTTT
CAWSVPGAGDTDTQYF
>TRBJ2-3|TRBD2|TRBV30|many
TGTGCCTGGAGTATTGGTAGCGGGGGAACAGATACGCAGTATTTT
CAWSIGSGGTDTQYF
>TRBJ1-5|TRBD1|TRBV6-1|few
TGTGCCAGCAGTTCCGGGACAGCGCGCAATCAGCCCCAGCATTTT
CASSSGTARNQPQHF
>TRBJ2-3|TRBD2|TRBV19|-
TGTGCCAGTAGCTACGCCCCACTCTCCTTGGGACTAGCGGGACCCACAGATACGCAGTATTTT
CASSYAPLSLGLAGPTDTQYF
>TRBJ2-2|TRBD2|TRBV20-1|many
TGCAGTGCTAAAAGGGGCTGGCTAGCGGGAGCGACCGGGGAGCTGTTTTTT
CSAKRGWLAGATGELFF
>TRBJ1-2|-|TRBV28|many
TGTGCCAGCAGTCCCCGGGACGAGGGAGTCTATGGCTACACCTTC
CASSPRDEGVYGYTF
>TRBJ2-3|TRBD2|TRBV6-1|once
TGTGCCAGCAGTGAACCGGGACTAGCCGCAGATACGCAGTATTTT
CASSEPGLAADTQYF
>TRBJ2-7|-|TRBV4-3|-
TGCGCCAGCAGCCAAGAGGTGTCCCCCAACTACGAGCAGTACTTC
CASSQEVSPNYEQYF
>TRBJ2-3|TRBD2|TRBV5-1|many
TGCGCCAGCAGCCCGGGACTAGCGGAAATCACAGATACGCAGTATTTT
CASSPGLAEITDTQYF
>TRBJ2-2|TRBD2|TRBV4-2|-
TGTGCCAGCAGCCAACCCGGACTAGGAAGCAGTTCCAGCGGGGAGCTGTTTTTT
CASSQPGLGSSSSGELFF
>TRBJ2-1|TRBD1|TRBV28|few
TGTGCCAGCAGTTTCGGGGACAGGGCCTACAATGAGCAGTTCTTC
CASSFGDRAYNEQFF
>TRBJ2-7|TRBD2|TRBV7-8|-
TGTGCCGGCAGCTCATGGACTAGCTCCGAGCAGTACTTC
CAGSSWTSSEQYF
>TRBJ2-1|TRBD2|TRBV3-1|many
TGTGCCAGCAGCCCCGCCCCGAGCGGGGGAAATGAGCAGTTCTTC
CASSPAPSGGNEQFF
>TRBJ2-7|-|TRBV30|-
TGTGCCTGGAGTGCGGCGGCAGCCCGACTGTCCTACGAGCAGTACTTC
CAWSAAAARLSYEQYF
>TRBJ1-1|-|TRBV28|-
TGTGCCAGCAGCAACAGGTTTGAAGCTTTCTTT
CASSNRFEAFF
>TRBJ1-1|-|TRBV30|many
TGTGCCTGGAGTGGAAGGGTGACTGAAGCTTTCTTT
CAWSGRVTEAFF
>TRBJ1-1|-|TRBV6-1|many
TGTGCCAGCAGCCCAGGACGGGATAACACTGAAGCTTTCTTT
CASSPGRDNTEAFF
>TRBJ2-7|TRBD1|TRBV15|-
TGTGCCACCAGCGCTTCCGGGACAGGGGGATACGAGCAGTACTTC
CATSASGTGGYEQYF
>TRBJ2-7|-|TRBV27|many
TGTGCCAGCAGGGGGACGGGGGCCAGTGTCGAGCAGTACTTC
CASRGTGASVEQYF
>TRBJ1-4|-|TRBV3-1|many
TGTGCCAGCAGCCCCTCGGACACCGGAAAACTGTTTTTT
CASSPSDTGKLFF
>TRBJ1-2|-|TRBV28|-
TGTGCCAGCAGTTTTGAGGGGCAGGGCCATGGCTACACCTTC
CASSFEGQGHGYTF
>TRBJ1-1|-|TRBV3-1|many
TGTGCCAGCAGCCAAGAGACGGGACAAGCTTTCTTT
CASSQETGQAFF
>TRBJ2-2|TRBD1|TRBV6-5|once
TGTGCCAGCAGTTACTCCCGACAGGGGTCGAACACCGGGGAGCTGTTTTTT
CASSYSRQGSNTGELFF
>TRBJ2-1|TRBD1|TRBV6-5|-
TGTGCCAGCAGTTACGGGGCAGGGGGCGGAAATGAGCAGTTCTTC
CASSYGAGGGNEQFF
>TRBJ2-2|-|TRBV29-1|once
TGCAGCGTTGACGATGTCGGGGAGCTGTTTTTT
CSVDDVGELFF
>TRBJ1-2|-|TRBV25-1|few
TGTGCCAGCAGTGAAAGCAAGCGGATGGACTATGGCTACACCTTC
CASSESKRMDYGYTF
>TRBJ1-1|TRBD1|TRBV19|-
TGTGCCAGTAGTATCCCGGGACAGGGGTTGAAGAACACTGAAGCTTTCTTT
CASSIPGQGLKNTEAFF
>TRBJ1-4|TRBD1|TRBV30|many
TGTGCCTGGGACTCCCGACAGGGTGGTGAAAAACTGTTTTTT
CAWDSRQGGEKLFF
>TRBJ2-7|TRBD1|TRBV27|few
TGTGCCAGCAATTCGACAGGGGGGAAGTACGAGCAGTACTTC
CASNSTGGKYEQYF
>TRBJ2-7|TRBD1|TRBV4-1|-
TGCGCCAGCAGCCTCGCGGACAGGGCGAACTCCTATGAGCAGTACTTC
CASSLADRANSYEQYF
>TRBJ1-2|TRBD1|TRBV5-1|-
TGCGCCAGCAGACTGGACAGGGGGCAAGGTGGCTACACCTTC
CASRLDRGQGGYTF
>TRBJ2-7|TRBD2|TRBV7-9|few
TGTGCCAGCAGTCATACTAGCGGGAGCCCCTACGAGCAGTACTTC
CASSHTSGSPYEQYF
>TRBJ2-7|TRBD1|TRBV6-1|many
TGTGCCAGCAGTGAATTGCCGGGACAGGGGGCCGACGAGCAGTACTTC
CASSELPGQGADEQYF
>TRBJ2-7|TRBD1|TRBV2|many
TGTGCCAGCAGGCAGGACAGGGGCCACGAGCAGTACTTC
CASRQDRGHEQYF
>TRBJ1-5|-|TRBV24-1|many
TGTGCCACCAGTGGATGGGTCAGCAATCAGCCCCAGCATTTT
CATSGWVSNQPQHF
>TRBJ2-1|-|TRBV3-1|many
TGTGCCAGCAGCCAAGAAGCGGCAGGGCGAAGGCAGTTCTTC
CASSQEAAGRRQFF
>TRBJ2-7|TRBD1|TRBV4-1|few
TGCGCCAGCAGCCCATCTGACGGGACAGACGAGCAGTACTTC
CASSPSDGTDEQYF
>TRBJ2-7|-|TRBV28|many
TGTGCCAGCAGTTTGCCGCCGACTTCAAGCTTCTACGAGCAGTACTTC
CASSLPPTSSFYEQYF
>TRBJ2-1|TRBD2|TRBV7-2|few
TGTGCCAGCAGCCCCGAAGTAAGGGGAGGGAGCTGGAATGAGCAGTTCTTC
CASSPEVRGGSWNEQFF
>TRBJ1-5|-|TRBV28|few
TGTGCCAGCAGTTTTACGGGGTTGGGAGCGCAGCCCCAGCATTTT
CASSFTGLGAQPQHF
>TRBJ1-1|-|TRBV6-2/TRBV6-3|many
TGTGCCAGCAGTTACCCTGGACGGGTGAACACTGAAGCTTTCTTT
CASSYPGRVNTEAFF
>TRBJ1-4|TRBD1|TRBV9|many
TGTGCCAGCAGCGTGGGACAGGGTGATGAAAAACTGTTTTTT
CASSVGQGDEKLFF
>TRBJ2-6|TRBD1|TRBV5-8|few
TGTGCCAGCAGCGTCGGGACAGTTTCCTCTGGGGCCAACGTCCTGACTTTC
CASSVGTVSSGANVLTF
>TRBJ1-5|-|TRBV7-2|many
TGTGCCAGCAGCCAAAGGGGTCAGCCCCAGCATTTT
CASSQRGQPQHF
>TRBJ1-2|-|TRBV20-1|many
TGCAGTGCTAGCGTTCCTACCGGGCAGGGCTACACCTTC
CSASVPTGQGYTF
>TRBJ1-6|-|TRBV10-2|few
TGCGCCAGCAGCTCCTGGACAGACTCCTATAATTCACCCCTCCACTTT
CASSSWTDSYNSPLHF